In this sample, the clone carrying this T cell receptor beta chain turned up a few times. The antigen remains unidentified. Cells designated naive CD8 were CD45RO-negative and were positively selected for CCR7, with terminally differentiated effector memory CD45RA+ cells excluded. The CDR3 has 13 residues. The germline V gene has CDR1 GTSNPN and CDR2 SVGIG (reference sequence). V lost 0 bases to trimming and J lost 2 bases, with 6 bases between them. Produced via immunoSEQ multiplex PCR; TCRdb's table is partial and in-frame only. The sample records roughly 2,000,000 clones, less than 95% being singletons. This entry comes from a study of shared clonotypes between healthy human individuals. Study-level points and caveats: It was only blood that was sampled, and tissue repertoires likely differ. All-four-donor shared clonotypes had higher generation probabilities than non-shared clonotypes did.

Input material: naive CD8+ T cells sorted from blood. The V and J genes are TRBV30 and TRBJ2-3; no definite D call. The sequence derives from a man aged 18 to 29 in good health. The CDR3: CAWSVLVTDTQYF. The CDR3 nucleotides are TGTGCCTGGAGTGTACTTGTCACAGATACGCAGTATTTT.